A selection of T cell receptor beta chains follows, all from one sample in a study of CD8 T cells in Susac syndrome. TCRdb used MiXCR to reprocess the immunoSEQ multiplex PCR reads, holding one entry per CDR3 protein. The sample holds more than 80,000 distinct CDR3 sequences; approximately 95% are singletons and the top ten take 0.41%. The specimen was CD8+ T cells from PBMCs. The receptors were gathered from a human donor with Susac syndrome. CDR3s include the opening cysteine and the closing phenylalanine or tryptophan.

TRBJ2-5 TRBV13 CASSPRTDRETQYF
TRBJ2-7 TRBV4-1 CASSPSVRDSRYEQYF
TRBJ1-3 TRBV27 CATAQDSGNTIYF
TRBJ2-1 TRBV5-4 CASSLGDTYNEQFF
TRBJ1-2 TRBV4-2 CASSQDKWDGYTF
TRBJ1-1 TRBV12-3/TRBV12-4 CASSLGVTEAFF
TRBJ1-1 TRBV20-1 CSARDLQTNTEAFF
TRBJ1-6 TRBV4-3 CASSRTGTGVPSPLHF
TRBJ2-2 TRBV12-3/TRBV12-4 CASSLVLPVGYNGGELFF
TRBJ2-1 TRBV3-1 CASSQGGDYNEQFF
TRBJ2-1 TRBV20-1 CSAWAYNEQFF
TRBJ2-1 TRBV10-3 CAISESKTSLDEQFF
TRBJ2-3 TRBV9 CASSPRSWGLTMNTDTQYF
TRBJ1-2 TRBV29-1 CSVEGRFYGYTF
TRBJ2-7 TRBV6-5 CANNGQGGHEQYF
TRBJ2-7 TRBV14 CASSRTVSYEQYF
TRBJ2-1 TRBV29-1 CSVEVGSFVEQFF
TRBJ2-3 TRBV20-1 CSLTQGTRTTDTQYF
TRBJ1-1 TRBV3-1 CASSQIRGLNTEAFF
TRBJ1-1 TRBV9 CASSVGGMAEAFF
TRBJ2-5 TRBV14 CASSPGTTQETQYF
TRBJ2-7 TRBV14 CASSQGGLSYEQYF
TRBJ2-7 TRBV2 CATRQGKGLYEQYF
TRBJ2-7 TRBV7-9 CASGPGPEGGRSSYEQYF
TRBJ2-1 TRBV2 CASGSSGGRNEQFF
TRBJ2-7 TRBV3-1 CASSQVGPSPYEQYF
TRBJ2-3 TRBV13 CASQLGRGALDTQYF
TRBJ1-2 TRBV29-1 CSVENRANYGYTF
TRBJ2-5 TRBV6-2/TRBV6-3 CASALETQYF
TRBJ2-5 TRBV3-1 CASSQDRATSGSQETQYF
TRBJ2-1 TRBV6-1 CASTAYNEQFF
TRBJ1-2 TRBV27 CASSLSKTVAGGYTF
TRBJ1-4 TRBV12-5 CASGPDRSNEKLFF
TRBJ2-3 TRBV4-1 CASSLFVAPGGTDTQYF
TRBJ2-1 TRBV9 CASSGQLYNEQFF
TRBJ1-1 TRBV29-1 CSVHGGARAEAFF
TRBJ2-5 TRBV9 CASSVDGGEETQYF
TRBJ2-7 TRBV27 CASSFTRASEQYF
TRBJ1-3 TRBV12-3/TRBV12-4 CASSDSGTGGDTIYF
TRBJ1-6 TRBV5-4 CASSWDSPNSPLHF
TRBJ2-6 TRBV27 CASSPTLSGANVLTF
TRBJ2-1 TRBV3-1 CASSQDEGRGGSYNEQFF
TRBJ1-2 TRBV9 CASSGQVPRDGYTF
TRBJ1-2 TRBV2 CASSAGQLYGYTF
TRBJ2-1 TRBV20-1 CSAGVSGGPGDEQFF
TRBJ2-2 TRBV12-3/TRBV12-4 CASSEGSSPNTGELFF
TRBJ1-5 TRBV6-6 CASSPGDYSNQPQHF
TRBJ1-2 TRBV27 CASSFPSGEGYTF
TRBJ2-1 TRBV19 CASTLTGYPSRNEQFF
TRBJ1-6 TRBV5-5 CASSLVNSPLHF
TRBJ2-1 TRBV2 CASGPGQGYVEQFF